The TCR beta chain described here comes from a study of PD-1 blockade in classical Hodgkin lymphoma. General study results and limits: When set against healthy donors, newly diagnosed patients were reported to show lower baseline TCR diversity.

Produced via immunoSEQ multiplex PCR; TCRdb's table is partial and in-frame only. This repertoire shows under 35,000 clones, around 90% found once; its top ten account for under 0.4%. The length of the CDR3 is 16 residues. Germline CDR1 and CDR2: MNHNS and SASEGT. V was pared by 4 bases and J by 2 bases, with 9 bases of the junction left unmatched. Time point of the sample: newly diagnosed, previously untreated cHL patient sample. Isolation of CD4+ T cells from thawed PBMCs was performed by magnetic negative selection. Comparison relied on PBMCs that came from newly diagnosed, untreated classical Hodgkin lymphoma. With regard to this clone: No antigen is known for it.

Input material: CD4+ T cells from blood. The rearrangement links TRBV6-1 to TRBJ2-7, with 9 bases fitting TRBD1. This TCR derives from a human donor with classical Hodgkin lymphoma. The CDR3 sequence is CASSAHLTGGTYEQYF. The CDR3 coding sequence is TGTGCCAGCAGTGCCCACCTGACAGGGGGAACCTACGAGCAGTACTTC.